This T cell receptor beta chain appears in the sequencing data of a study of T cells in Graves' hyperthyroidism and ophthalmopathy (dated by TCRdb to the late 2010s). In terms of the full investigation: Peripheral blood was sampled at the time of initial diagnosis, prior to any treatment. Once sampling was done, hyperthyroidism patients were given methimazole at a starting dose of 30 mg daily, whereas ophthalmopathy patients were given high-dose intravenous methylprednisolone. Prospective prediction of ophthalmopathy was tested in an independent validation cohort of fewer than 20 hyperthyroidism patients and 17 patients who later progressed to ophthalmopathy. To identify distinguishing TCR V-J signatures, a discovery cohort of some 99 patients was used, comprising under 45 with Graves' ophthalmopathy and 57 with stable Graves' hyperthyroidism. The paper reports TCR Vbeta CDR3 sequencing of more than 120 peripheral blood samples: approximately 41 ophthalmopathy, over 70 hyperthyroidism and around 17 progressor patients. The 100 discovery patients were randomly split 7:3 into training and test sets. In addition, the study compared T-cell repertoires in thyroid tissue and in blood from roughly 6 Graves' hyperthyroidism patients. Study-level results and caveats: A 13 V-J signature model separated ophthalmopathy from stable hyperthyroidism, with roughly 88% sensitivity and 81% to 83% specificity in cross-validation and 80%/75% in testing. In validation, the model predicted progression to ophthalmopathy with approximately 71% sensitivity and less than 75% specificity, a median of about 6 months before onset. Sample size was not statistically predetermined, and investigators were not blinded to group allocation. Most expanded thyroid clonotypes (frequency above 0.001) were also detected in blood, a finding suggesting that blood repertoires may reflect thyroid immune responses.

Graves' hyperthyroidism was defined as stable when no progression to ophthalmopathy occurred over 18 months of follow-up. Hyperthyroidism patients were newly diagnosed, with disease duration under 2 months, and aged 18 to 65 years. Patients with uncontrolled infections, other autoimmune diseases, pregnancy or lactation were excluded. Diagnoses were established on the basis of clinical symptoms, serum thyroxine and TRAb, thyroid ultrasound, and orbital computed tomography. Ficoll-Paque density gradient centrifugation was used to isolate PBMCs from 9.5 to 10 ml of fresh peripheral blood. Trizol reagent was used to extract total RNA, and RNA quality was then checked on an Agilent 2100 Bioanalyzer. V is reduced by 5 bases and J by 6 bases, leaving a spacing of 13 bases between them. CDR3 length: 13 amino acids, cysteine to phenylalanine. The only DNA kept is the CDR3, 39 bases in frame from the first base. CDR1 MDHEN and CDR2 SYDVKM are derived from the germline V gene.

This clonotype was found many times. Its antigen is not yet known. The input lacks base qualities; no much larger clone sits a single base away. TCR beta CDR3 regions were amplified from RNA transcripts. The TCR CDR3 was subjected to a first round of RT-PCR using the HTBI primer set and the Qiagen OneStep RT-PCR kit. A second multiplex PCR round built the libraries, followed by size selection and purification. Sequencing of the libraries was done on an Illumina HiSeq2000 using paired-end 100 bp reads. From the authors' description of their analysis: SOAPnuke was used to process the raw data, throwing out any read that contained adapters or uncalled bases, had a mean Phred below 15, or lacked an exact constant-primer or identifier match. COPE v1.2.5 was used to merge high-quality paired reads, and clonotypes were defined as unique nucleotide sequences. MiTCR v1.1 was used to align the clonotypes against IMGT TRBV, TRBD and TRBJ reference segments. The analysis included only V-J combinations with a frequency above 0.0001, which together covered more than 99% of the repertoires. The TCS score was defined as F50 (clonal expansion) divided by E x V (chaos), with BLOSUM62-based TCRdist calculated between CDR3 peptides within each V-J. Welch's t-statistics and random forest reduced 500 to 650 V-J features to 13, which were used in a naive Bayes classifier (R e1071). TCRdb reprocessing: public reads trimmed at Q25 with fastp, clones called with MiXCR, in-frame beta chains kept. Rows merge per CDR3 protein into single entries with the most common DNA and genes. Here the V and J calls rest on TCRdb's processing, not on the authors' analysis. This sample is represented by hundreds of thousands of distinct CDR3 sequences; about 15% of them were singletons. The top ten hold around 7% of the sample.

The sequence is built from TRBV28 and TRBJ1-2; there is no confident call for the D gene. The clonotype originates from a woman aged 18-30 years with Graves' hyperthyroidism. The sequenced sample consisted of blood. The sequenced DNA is TGTGCCAGCAGTGCTGTGTGGAGGGATGGCTACACCTTC. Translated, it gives CASSAVWRDGYTF.